Listed here is a single T cell receptor beta chain. Its antigen is not identified. The data derive from a study of T-cell reconstitution after alpha-beta-depleted transplantation in children. Study-level results: About two months after transplant, alpha-beta T cells reportedly came from several hundred expanded graft clones. When one year had passed after transplant, most T-cell counts and diversity came from newly produced T cells. Some patients owed their high day-60 TCRbeta diversity to surviving recipient T cells and thymic progenitors.

Germline V gene data show CDR1 as LGHDT and CDR2 as YNNKEL (reference sequence). Trimming took 0 bases from V and 4 from J, leaving 7 bases between them. This CDR3 spans 13 amino acids. Researchers prepared the TCRbeta library using unique molecular identifiers, the study reports. From the PCR reads, TCRdb called clonotypes with MiXCR, one entry per CDR3 protein. The data show fewer than 550,000 distinct CDR3 sequences, roughly 10% seen once. This clonotype was obtained from a female patient younger than 10 who had a stem cell transplant for aplastic anemia, so the T cells may come from the graft donor. The starting material was PBMCs, mostly from graft donor cells, obtained 180 days after TCRalphabeta/CD19-depleted stem cell transplant. This chain links TRBV3-1 with TRBJ2-7; D is ambiguous. CDR3 in amino acids: CASSQDHGYEQYF. The CDR3 coding sequence is TGTGCCAGCAGCCAAGATCACGGTTACGAGCAGTACTTC.